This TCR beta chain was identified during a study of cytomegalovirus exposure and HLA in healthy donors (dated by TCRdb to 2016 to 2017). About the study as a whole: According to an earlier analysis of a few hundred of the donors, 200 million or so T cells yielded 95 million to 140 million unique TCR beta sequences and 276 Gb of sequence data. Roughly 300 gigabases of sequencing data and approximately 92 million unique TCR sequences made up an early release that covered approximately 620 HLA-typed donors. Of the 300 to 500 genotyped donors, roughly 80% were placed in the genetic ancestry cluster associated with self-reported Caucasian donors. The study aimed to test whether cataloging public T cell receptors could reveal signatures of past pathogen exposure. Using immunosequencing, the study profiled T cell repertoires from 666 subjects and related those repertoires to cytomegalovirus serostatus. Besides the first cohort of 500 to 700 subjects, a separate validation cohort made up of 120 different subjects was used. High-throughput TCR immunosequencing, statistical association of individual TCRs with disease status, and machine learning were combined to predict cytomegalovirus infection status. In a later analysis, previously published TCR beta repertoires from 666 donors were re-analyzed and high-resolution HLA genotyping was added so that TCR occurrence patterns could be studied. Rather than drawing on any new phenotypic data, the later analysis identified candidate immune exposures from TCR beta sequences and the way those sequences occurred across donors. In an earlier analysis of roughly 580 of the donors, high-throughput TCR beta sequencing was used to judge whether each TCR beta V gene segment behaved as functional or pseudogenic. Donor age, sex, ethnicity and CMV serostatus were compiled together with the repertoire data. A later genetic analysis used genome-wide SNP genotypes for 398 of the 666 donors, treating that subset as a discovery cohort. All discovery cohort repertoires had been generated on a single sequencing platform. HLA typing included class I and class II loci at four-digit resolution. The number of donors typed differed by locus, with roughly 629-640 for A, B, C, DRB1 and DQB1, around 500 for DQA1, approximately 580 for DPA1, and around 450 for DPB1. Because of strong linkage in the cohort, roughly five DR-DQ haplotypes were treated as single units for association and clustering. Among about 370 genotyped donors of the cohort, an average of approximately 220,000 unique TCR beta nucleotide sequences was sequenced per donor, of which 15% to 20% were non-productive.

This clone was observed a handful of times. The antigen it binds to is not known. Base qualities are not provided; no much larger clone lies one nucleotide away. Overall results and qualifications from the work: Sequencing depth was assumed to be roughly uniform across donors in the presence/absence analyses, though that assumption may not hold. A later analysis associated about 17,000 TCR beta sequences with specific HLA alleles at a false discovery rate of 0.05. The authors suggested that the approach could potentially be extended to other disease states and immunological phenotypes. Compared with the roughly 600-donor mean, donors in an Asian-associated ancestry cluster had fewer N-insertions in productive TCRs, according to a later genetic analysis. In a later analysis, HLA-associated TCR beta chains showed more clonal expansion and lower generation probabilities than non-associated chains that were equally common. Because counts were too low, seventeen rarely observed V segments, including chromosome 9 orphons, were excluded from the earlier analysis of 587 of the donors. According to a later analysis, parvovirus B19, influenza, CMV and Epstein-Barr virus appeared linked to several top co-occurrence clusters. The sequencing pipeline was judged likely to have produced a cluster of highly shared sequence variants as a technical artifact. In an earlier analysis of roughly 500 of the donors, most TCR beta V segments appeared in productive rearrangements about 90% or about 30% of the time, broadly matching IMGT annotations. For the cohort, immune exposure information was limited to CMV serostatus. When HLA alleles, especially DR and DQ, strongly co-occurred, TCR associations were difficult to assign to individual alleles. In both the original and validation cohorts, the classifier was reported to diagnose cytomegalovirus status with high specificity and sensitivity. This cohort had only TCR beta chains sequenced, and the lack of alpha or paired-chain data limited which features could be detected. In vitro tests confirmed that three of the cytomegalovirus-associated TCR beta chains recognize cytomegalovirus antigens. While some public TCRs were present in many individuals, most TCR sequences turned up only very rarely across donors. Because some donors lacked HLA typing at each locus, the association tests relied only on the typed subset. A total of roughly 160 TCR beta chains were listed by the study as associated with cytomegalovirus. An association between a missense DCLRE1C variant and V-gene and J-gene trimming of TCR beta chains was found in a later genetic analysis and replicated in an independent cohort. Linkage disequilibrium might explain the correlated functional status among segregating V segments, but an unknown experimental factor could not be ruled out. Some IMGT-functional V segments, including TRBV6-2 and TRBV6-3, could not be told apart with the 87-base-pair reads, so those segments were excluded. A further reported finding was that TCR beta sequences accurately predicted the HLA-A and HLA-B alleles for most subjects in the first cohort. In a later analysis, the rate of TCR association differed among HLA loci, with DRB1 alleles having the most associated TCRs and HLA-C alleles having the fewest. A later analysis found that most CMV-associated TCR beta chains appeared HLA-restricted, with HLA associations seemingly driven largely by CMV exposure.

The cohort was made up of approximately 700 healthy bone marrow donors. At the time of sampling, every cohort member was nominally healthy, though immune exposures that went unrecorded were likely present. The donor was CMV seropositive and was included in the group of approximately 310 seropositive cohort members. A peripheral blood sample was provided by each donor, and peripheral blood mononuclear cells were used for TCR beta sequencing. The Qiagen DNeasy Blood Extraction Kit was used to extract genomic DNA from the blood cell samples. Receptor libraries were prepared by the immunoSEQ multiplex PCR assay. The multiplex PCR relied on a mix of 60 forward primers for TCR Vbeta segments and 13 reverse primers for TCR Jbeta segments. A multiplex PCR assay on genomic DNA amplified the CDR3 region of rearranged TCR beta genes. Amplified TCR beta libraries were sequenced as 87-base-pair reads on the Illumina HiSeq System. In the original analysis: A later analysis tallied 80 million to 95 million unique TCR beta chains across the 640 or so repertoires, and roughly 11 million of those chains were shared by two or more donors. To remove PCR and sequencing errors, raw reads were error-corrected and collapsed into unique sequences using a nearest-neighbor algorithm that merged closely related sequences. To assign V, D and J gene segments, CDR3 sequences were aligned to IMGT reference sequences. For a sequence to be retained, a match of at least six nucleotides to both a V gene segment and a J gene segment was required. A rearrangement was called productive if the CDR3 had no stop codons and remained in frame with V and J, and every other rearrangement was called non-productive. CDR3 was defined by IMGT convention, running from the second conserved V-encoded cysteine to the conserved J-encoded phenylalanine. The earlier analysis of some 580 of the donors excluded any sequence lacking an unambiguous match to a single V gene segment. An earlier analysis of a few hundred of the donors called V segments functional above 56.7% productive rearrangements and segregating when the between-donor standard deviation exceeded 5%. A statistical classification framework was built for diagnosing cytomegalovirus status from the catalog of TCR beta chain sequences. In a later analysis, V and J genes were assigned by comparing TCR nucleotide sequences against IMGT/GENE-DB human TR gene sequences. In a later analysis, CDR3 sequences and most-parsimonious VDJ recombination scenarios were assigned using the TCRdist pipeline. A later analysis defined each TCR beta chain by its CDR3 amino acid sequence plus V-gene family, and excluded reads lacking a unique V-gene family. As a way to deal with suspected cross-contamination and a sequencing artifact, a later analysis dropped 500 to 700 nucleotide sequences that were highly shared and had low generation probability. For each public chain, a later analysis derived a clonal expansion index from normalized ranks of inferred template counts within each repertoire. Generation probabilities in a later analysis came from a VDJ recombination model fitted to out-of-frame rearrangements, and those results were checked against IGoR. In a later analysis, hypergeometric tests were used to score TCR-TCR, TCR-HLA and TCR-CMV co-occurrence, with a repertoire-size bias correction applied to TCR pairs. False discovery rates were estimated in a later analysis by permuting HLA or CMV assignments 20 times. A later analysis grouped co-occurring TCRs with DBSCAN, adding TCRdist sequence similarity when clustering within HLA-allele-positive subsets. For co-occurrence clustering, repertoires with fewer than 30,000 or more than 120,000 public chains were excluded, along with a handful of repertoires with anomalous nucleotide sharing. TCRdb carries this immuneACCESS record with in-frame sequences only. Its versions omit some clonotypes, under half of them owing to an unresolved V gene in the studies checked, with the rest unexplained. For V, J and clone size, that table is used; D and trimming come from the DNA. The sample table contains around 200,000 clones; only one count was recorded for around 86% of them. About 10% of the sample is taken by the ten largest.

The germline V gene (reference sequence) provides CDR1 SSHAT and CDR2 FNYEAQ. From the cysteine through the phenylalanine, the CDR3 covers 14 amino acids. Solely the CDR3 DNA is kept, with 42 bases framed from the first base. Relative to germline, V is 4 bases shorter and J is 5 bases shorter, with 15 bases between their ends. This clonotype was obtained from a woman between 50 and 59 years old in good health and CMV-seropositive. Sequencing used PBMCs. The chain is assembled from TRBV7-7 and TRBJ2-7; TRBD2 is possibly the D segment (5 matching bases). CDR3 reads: CASSSGSLGNEQYF. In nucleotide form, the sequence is TGTGCCAGCAGCTCGGGGTCCCTTGGCAACGAGCAGTACTTC.